Below, one T cell receptor (beta chain) is given with its context. What it binds is unknown. The record originates from a study of identical twins. Study-wide findings and caveats: Low generation probability was overrepresented in out-of-frame alpha sequences shared by twins.

V dropped 2 bases and J dropped 7 bases, with 18 bases sitting between them. Germline assignment: CDR1 DFQATT and CDR2 SNEGSKA (reference sequence). There are 14 residues in the CDR3. TCRdb processed the 5' RACE reads anew with MiXCR; each CDR3 protein has one entry. The top ten clones hold about 3% of a sample with hundreds of thousands of distinct CDR3 sequences, approximately 24% of them seen once. These data are also associated with another study on T cells expressing NK-cell markers. That source adds: Four of the donors also had these clonotypes leading their CD3+CD56-NKG2C+ fraction.

V usage is TRBV20-1 and J usage is TRBJ2-7; no firm D call. This sequence was found in a woman in her late teens or twenties in good health. The sequenced sample was CD4+ T cells sorted from blood. CDR3 nucleotides: TGCAGTGCTAGACTGGCAAACCGGGCTAGGGAGCAGTACTTC. Translation: CSARLANRAREQYF.